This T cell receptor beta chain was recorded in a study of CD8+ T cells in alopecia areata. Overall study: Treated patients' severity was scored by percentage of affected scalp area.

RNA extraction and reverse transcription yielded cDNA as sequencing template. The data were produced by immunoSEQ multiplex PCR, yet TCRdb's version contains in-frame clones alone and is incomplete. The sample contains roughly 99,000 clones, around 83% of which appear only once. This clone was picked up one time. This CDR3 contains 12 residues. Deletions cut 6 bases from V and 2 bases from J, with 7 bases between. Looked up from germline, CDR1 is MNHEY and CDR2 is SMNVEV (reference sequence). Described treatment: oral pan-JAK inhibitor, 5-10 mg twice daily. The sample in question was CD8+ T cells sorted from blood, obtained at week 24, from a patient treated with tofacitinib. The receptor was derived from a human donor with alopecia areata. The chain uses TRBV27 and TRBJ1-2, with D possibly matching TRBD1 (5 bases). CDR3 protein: CASSSGNYGYTF. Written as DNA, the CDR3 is TGTGCCAGCAGCTCAGGGAACTATGGCTACACCTTC.